The 17 T cell receptor beta chains in this list originate from one sample, sequenced in a study of cytomegalovirus exposure and HLA in healthy donors. This PCR relied on a set of 60 Vbeta primers and 13 Jbeta primers. Data came from immunoSEQ multiplex PCR; TCRdb stores just in-frame clones and leaves some out. The sample lists approximately 150,000 clones, roughly four fifths seen once, with about 4.6% in the top ten. Sequenced: PBMCs. The receptors come from a man between 35 and 55 years old in good health and CMV-seronegative.

This clone was detected once. This chain connects TRBV30 to TRBJ1-2; D unresolved. The CDR3 totals 12 residues. V was shortened by 4 bases and J by 8 bases, with 14 bases between the two germline ends. Germline CDR1 is GTSNPN and CDR2 is SVGIG (reference sequence). This CDR3 reads CAWIRSEVGYTF. CDR3 sequence (DNA): TGTGCCTGGATCAGGTCCGAAGTAGGCTACACCTTC.

The chain couples TRBV27 to TRBJ1-1, with D maybe TRBD1 (5 bases). Trimming took 3 bases from V and 3 from J, leaving 14 bases between them. This CDR3 comprises 15 residues. Germline V gives CDR1 MNHEY, CDR2 SMNVEV (reference sequence). Written as DNA, the CDR3 is TGTGCCAGCAGTTTCCGGGGGGGGATGGACACTGAAGCTTTCTTT. Translation gives CASSFRGGMDTEAFF.

In its sample, this clone was seen a few times. V usage is TRBV10-3 and J usage is TRBJ2-4; D perhaps matches TRBD2 (6 bases). Germline V gives CDR1 ENHRY, CDR2 SYGVKD. CDR3 length: 18 amino acids. V gave up 3 bases and J gave up 0 bases, with 18 bases separating them. The CDR3 spells CAISEGGSPFLAKNIQYF. The CDR3 bases are TGTGCCATCAGTGAAGGAGGGTCTCCATTCCTAGCCAAAAACATTCAGTACTTC.

For this clone: The same CDR3 is also encoded by other DNA sequences in this sample. This rearrangement joins TRBV11-2 to TRBJ2-7; 7 positions agree with TRBD1. This CDR3 has 14 residues. Trimming took 1 base from V and 4 from J; bases not matched to a gene: 4. Germline V gives CDR1 SGHAT, CDR2 FQNNGV. The CDR3 sequence: CASSLGTGSYEQYF. The CDR3 coding sequence is TGTGCCAGCAGCTTAGGGACAGGTTCGTACGAGCAGTACTTC.

The chain couples TRBV5-1 to TRBJ2-3; 10 positions match TRBD2. The CDR3 is 13 residues long. Germline trimming cut 3 bases from V and 11 bases from J; bases unmatched to any gene: 6. From germline, CDR1 is SGHRS and CDR2 YFSETQ. The CDR3 DNA reads as TGCGCCAGCAGCTCCGGGACTAGCGTAGTGCAGTATTTT. It encodes CASSSGTSVVQYF.

This chain connects TRBV2 to TRBJ2-3, with TRBD2 matching over 7 bases. V lost 8 bases and J lost 1; bases outside the gene matches: 6. The germline V gene has CDR1 SNHLY and CDR2 FYNNEI. The length of the CDR3 is 14 residues. The DNA of the CDR3 is TGTGCCAGCCCGACTAGCTATCGCACAGATACGCAGTATTTT. Translating gives CASPTSYRTDTQYF. The full variable domain, in which reference TRBV2 and TRBJ2-3 provide the parts outside the CDR3, is EPEVTQTPSHQVTQMGQEVILRCVPISNHLYFYWYRQILGQKVEFLVSFYNNEISEKSEIFDDQFSVERPDGSNFTLKIRSTKLEDSAMYFCASPTSYRTDTQYFGPGTRLTVL.

V is TRBV28 and J is TRBJ2-5; TRBD2 is a possible D gene (7 bases). The CDR3 has 15 amino acids. V lost 6 bases and J 2 bases, leaving 16 bases between the germline ends. Germline values: CDR1 MDHEN, CDR2 SYDVKM. This CDR3 reads CASSGRGRGQETQYF. The CDR3 DNA is TGTGCCAGCAGCGGGCGGGGGAGGGGGCAAGAGACCCAGTACTTC.

The count of this clone is one. Here the CDR3 reads CASSSHRGDYEQYF. The CDR3 DNA reads TGTGCCAGCAGTTCCCACAGGGGCGACTACGAGCAGTACTTC. The chain combines TRBV27 with TRBJ2-7; 7 positions match TRBD1. The J segment lost 3 bases and the V segment lost 4 bases, leaving 6 bases of the junction unmatched. The V gene's germline CDR1 is MNHEY and CDR2 SMNVEV (reference sequence). The CDR3 length is 14 residues.

The J gene is TRBJ1-5, the V gene TRBV28; 10 nucleotides agree with TRBD1. V was pared by 9 bases and J by 3 bases, with 5 bases of the junction left unmatched. This CDR3 is 14 amino acids long. CDR1 MDHEN and CDR2 SYDVKM come from the germline V gene. The CDR3 nucleotides are TGTGCCAGTACGACAGGGGGCAACAATCAGCCCCAGCATTTT. It specifies CASTTGGNNQPQHF.

The V call is TRBV11-2, the J call TRBJ2-7, with 9 bases that match TRBD1. V trimming: 1 base; J trimming: 7 bases; junction bases outside the gene matches: 5. This CDR3 region has 14 residues. Germline V gene data show CDR1 as SGHAT and CDR2 as FQNNGV. The CDR3 region is CASSLGTGVEEQYF. CDR3 bases: TGTGCCAGCAGCTTAGGGACAGGGGTAGAGGAGCAGTACTTC.

Note on this clone: Other DNA sequences in this sample translate to the same CDR3. This chain links TRBV7-9 with TRBJ1-1; 7 bases map to TRBD1. Germline lookup yields CDR1 SEHNR and CDR2 FQNEAQ (reference sequence). This CDR3 is built from 15 residues. The V segment lost 0 bases and the J segment 2 bases; nucleotides outside the gene matches: 3. CDR3 protein: CASSLAGTANTEAFF. The CDR3 DNA is TGTGCCAGCAGCTTAGCGGGGACAGCTAACACTGAAGCTTTCTTT.

This chain joins TRBV15 and TRBJ2-5, with 7 bases lining up with TRBD2. CDR3 length: 17 amino acids. V was pared by 0 bases and J by 3 bases, with 10 bases of the junction left unmatched. The germline gives CDR1 LNHNV, CDR2 YYDKDF (reference sequence). CDR3 DNA: TGTGCCACCAGCAGAGACTCCCGAGGGCTAGCGGAAGAGACCCAGTACTTC. Translated, it gives CATSRDSRGLAEETQYF. Based on the CDR3 plus reference TRBV15 and TRBJ2-5, the full variable domain is DAMVIQNPRYQVTQFGKPVTLSCSQTLNHNVMYWYQQKSSQAPKLLFHYYDKDFNNEADTPDNFQSRRPNTSFCFLDIRSPGLGDTAMYLCATSRDSRGLAEETQYFGPGTRLLVL.

This clone is a singleton in its sample. A junction boundary mismatches the germline segment, possibly from a read error. The chain joins TRBV7-7 to TRBJ1-3; a weak D match, TRBD1 (6 bases). This CDR3 is 16 amino acids long. Germline values: CDR1 SSHAT, CDR2 FNYEAQ (reference sequence). The CDR3 region has the DNA TGTGCTAGCAGCTTGGGGGCACTTGGTTCCGTGGACACCATATATTTT. It yields the protein CASSLGALGSVDTIYF.

This clone appeared a single time. The CDR3 reads CASSPDRDRGWSPLHF. CDR3 nucleotide sequence: TGTGCCAGCAGCCCGGACCGGGACAGGGGCTGGTCACCCCTCCACTTT. The rearrangement links TRBV5-6 to TRBJ1-6; 10 nucleotides agree with TRBD1. In germline, CDR1 is SGHDT, CDR2 YYEEEE. The CDR3 is 16 amino acids. Trimming removed 4 bases from V and 10 bases from J; junction bases left unmatched: 11.

The chain employs TRBV11-3 and TRBJ2-3; 8 positions match TRBD1. CDR3 length: 16 amino acids. V was clipped by 1 base and J by 5 bases; unmatched bases: 8. Germline V gene data show CDR1 as SGHNT and CDR2 as YENEEA. The CDR3 DNA reads as TGTGCCAGCAGCTTAGGGGGCAGGGGGCGAGGAGATACGCAGTATTTT. Amino acid sequence: CASSLGGRGRGDTQYF.

V usage is TRBV4-1 and J usage is TRBJ1-2, with a possible D match to TRBD1 (6 bases). CDR3 length: 16 residues. Germline V gene sequence: CDR1 MGHRA, CDR2 YSYEKL. The V gene lost 5 bases and the J gene lost 4 bases, with 20 bases spanning the gap. The CDR3 DNA reads TGCGCCAGCAGCTCTCGGACAGCGGGGCGACTCTATGGCTACACCTTC. Its translation: CASSSRTAGRLYGYTF.

CDR3 in amino acids: CASSLLRVPRDEQFF. DNA for the CDR3: TGTGCCAGCAGCTTATTGAGGGTCCCCCGGGATGAGCAGTTCTTC. The J gene is TRBJ2-1, the V gene TRBV5-5; TRBD2 might be the D (5 bases). The germline V gene has CDR1 SGHKS and CDR2 YYEKEE (reference sequence). The CDR3 totals 15 residues. Trimming took off 2 bases at V and 8 bases at J, with 17 bases between the two ends.